This entry lists 8 T cell receptor beta chains sequenced from one sample in a study of cytomegalovirus exposure and HLA in healthy donors. Primers included in the PCR were 60 Vbeta and 13 Jbeta primers. Repertoires were generated with immunoSEQ multiplex PCR, while TCRdb's copy carries only in-frame clones and drops some. The data hold tens of thousands of clones, with 85% to 95% observed a single time. Material: PBMCs. The receptor set was obtained from a young woman in good health and CMV-seronegative.

This sequence joins TRBV18 and TRBJ1-2; 7 bases are shared with TRBD1. This CDR3 has 16 amino acids. The germline CDR1 and CDR2 sequences are KGHSH and LQKENI. Trimming at V came to 3 bases and at J to 2 bases, leaving 9 bases not matched to a gene. The CDR3 DNA follows: TGTGCCAGCTCACCCCTCGGGACAGCAGACAACTATGGCTACACCTTC. It codes for CASSPLGTADNYGYTF.

The chain links TRBV30 to TRBJ1-5; possible D gene TRBD1, 5 bases. In germline, CDR1 is GTSNPN, CDR2 SVGIG (reference sequence). This CDR3 region has 13 residues. The V gene lost 5 bases and the J gene lost 8 bases, with 16 bases spanning the gap. The CDR3 DNA sequence: TGTGCCTGGGGGGCCCCCCGGTTTAAGCCCCAGCATTTT. Encoded protein: CAWGAPRFKPQHF. Together with reference TRBV30 and TRBJ1-5, the CDR3 gives the full variable domain: SQTIHQWPATLVQPVGSPLSLECTVEGTSNPNLYWYRQAAGRGLQLLFYSVGIGQISSEVPQNLSASRPQDRQFILSSKKLLLSDSGFYLCAWGAPRFKPQHFGDGTRLSIL.

The gene calls are TRBV7-2 and TRBJ1-2, with 7 nucleotides matching TRBD1. The germline V gene has CDR1 SGHTA and CDR2 FQGNSA. The length of the CDR3 is 15 residues. V trimming: 1 base; J trimming: 5 bases; junction bases outside the gene matches: 7. CDR3 region: CASSLDRGDWYGYTF. CDR3 nucleotides: TGTGCCAGCAGCTTAGACAGGGGAGATTGGTATGGCTACACCTTC.

V and J are TRBV29-1 and TRBJ1-4, with D possibly matching TRBD1 (5 bases). CDR3 length: 15 amino acids. Trimming left V 4 bases short and J 2 bases short, with 14 bases between. Looked up from germline, CDR1 is SQVTM and CDR2 is ANQGSEA. In DNA, the CDR3 is TGCAGCGTTGGTCCAGGGTCAGCTACTAATGAAAAACTGTTTTTT. Translation: CSVGPGSATNEKLFF.

This clone turned up a few times. The chain uses TRBV15 and TRBJ1-3; D is undetermined. Trimming left V 0 bases short and J 0 bases short, with 9 bases between. This CDR3 comprises 16 residues. CDR1 LNHNV and CDR2 YYDKDF come from the germline V gene (reference sequence). This chain's CDR3 is CATSRDQDFSGNTIYF. The CDR3 DNA reads as TGTGCCACCAGCAGAGATCAGGACTTCTCTGGAAACACCATATATTTT. The entire variable domain, with the rest obtained from reference TRBV15 and TRBJ1-3, is as follows: DAMVIQNPRYQVTQFGKPVTLSCSQTLNHNVMYWYQQKSSQAPKLLFHYYDKDFNNEADTPDNFQSRRPNTSFCFLDIRSPGLGDTAMYLCATSRDQDFSGNTIYFGEGSWLTVV.

The J gene is TRBJ1-3, the V gene TRBV7-9, with a weak D call TRBD1 (6 bases). Trimming removed 4 bases from V and 0 bases from J, with 22 bases in between. CDR1 SEHNR and CDR2 FQNEAQ come from the germline V gene (reference sequence). There are 19 residues in the CDR3. In nucleotides, the CDR3 is TGTGCCAGCAGCTCCCCCGAGACAGGCTCTCCTTACTCTGGAAACACCATATATTTT. Translation gives CASSSPETGSPYSGNTIYF.

About this clone itself: Sequence at one end of the junction differs from germline and may be a read error. The V and J genes are TRBV7-9 and TRBJ2-1; D is perhaps TRBD1 (6 bases). The V gene's germline CDR1 is SEHNR and CDR2 FQNEAQ (reference sequence). This CDR3 is 14 amino acids long. In DNA, the CDR3 is TGTTCCAGCAGCTTGGGGGCAGGGGAGAATGAGCAGTTCTTC. Translating gives CSSSLGAGENEQFF.

The gene calls are TRBV21-1 and TRBJ2-7; no check of the table's D call, TRBD1, against the DNA was made. TRBV21-1 is shown as a pseudogene. This CDR3 region has 15 residues. CDR3 residues: CASSLGRDREYEQYF. DNA for the CDR3: TGTGCCAGCAGCCTAGGTCGGGACAGGGAATACGAGCAGTACTTC.